The present T cell receptor (beta chain) was sequenced within a study of shared clonotypes between healthy human individuals. In its sample, this clone was seen a few times. Its antigen is not known. Broader study findings: Blood alone was sampled, and tissue repertoires likely differ. Clonotype sharing among donors was expected to depend on sequencing depth.

The study ran the assay at deep level. Each PCR replicate run on unsorted PBMC took in approximately 310 ng DNA, tens of thousands of T cell genomes. Here immunoSEQ multiplex PCR was the method, and the copy in TCRdb shows in-frame clones only, minus some. The data show approximately 470,000 clones, about 85% seen once. This clonotype originated in a woman in her thirties or forties in good health. Some clones in this sample may be carry-over from other donors' samples. Material for sequencing was PBMCs.

This chain's CDR3 is CASSYRTGGNTIYF. The CDR3 nucleotides are TGTGCCAGCAGTTACCGGACAGGGGGAAACACCATATATTTT. The rearrangement links TRBV6-6 to TRBJ1-3; 8 bases match TRBD1. V lost 2 bases and J lost 4; bases outside the gene matches: 1. This CDR3 comprises 14 residues. CDR1 and CDR2 (germline): MNHNY, SVGAGI (reference sequence).